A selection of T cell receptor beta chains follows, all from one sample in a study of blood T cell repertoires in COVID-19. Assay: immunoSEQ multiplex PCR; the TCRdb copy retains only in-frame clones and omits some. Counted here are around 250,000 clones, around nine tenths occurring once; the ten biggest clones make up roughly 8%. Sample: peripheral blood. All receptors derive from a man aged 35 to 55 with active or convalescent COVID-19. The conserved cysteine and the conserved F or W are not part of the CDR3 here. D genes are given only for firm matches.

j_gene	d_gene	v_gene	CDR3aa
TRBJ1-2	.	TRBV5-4	ASSLAGSANYGYT
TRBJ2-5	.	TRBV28	ASSSPLPWGLLGTQY
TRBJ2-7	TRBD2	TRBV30	AWGQSGGLAVREQY
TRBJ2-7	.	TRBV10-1	ASSEARGLGREQY
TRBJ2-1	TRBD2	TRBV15	ATYPGVGRAVEQF
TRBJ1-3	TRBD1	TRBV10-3	ATSTQGEAGNTIY
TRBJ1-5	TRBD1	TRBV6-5	ASSAGTGFTQPQH
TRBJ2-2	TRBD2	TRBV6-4	ASSPTSVPWTGELF
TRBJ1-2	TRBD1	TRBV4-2	ASSQDGDRGGYT
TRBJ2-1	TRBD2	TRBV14	ASSQGRLAGIDEQF
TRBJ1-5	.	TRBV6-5	ASITGSNQPQH
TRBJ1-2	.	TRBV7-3	ASSPTANHYGYT
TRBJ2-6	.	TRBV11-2	ASSLSSSGANVLT
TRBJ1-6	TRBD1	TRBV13	ASSLGGSGGNNSPLH
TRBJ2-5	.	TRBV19	ASSREGSASVETQY
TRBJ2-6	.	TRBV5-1	ASSLSGKPGAGANVLT
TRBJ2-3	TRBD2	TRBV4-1	ASSQSSGGRTDTQY
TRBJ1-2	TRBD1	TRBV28	ASSSGQGAGYGYT
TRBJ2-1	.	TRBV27	ASSPPRLALNNEQF
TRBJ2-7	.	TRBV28	ASSLDTGRREQY
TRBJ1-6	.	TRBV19	ASSLRDKDSPLH
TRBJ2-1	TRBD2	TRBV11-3	ASSLRGGQGSEQF
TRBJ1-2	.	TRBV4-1	ASSQDGPGGGYT
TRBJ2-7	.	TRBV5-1	ASSSGLSSYEQY
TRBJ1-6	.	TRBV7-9	ASSPSAPGPLH
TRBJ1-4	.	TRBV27	ASSLSQGGEKLF
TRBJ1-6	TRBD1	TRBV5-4	ASSSFKTGGNSPLH
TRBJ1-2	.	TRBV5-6	ASSLRQALPNYGYT
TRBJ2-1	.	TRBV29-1	SVEDTGRALDEQF
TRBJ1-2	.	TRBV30	AWKGAGMDGYT
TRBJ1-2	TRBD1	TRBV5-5	ASSLGTGGFYGYT
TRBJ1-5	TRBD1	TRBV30	AWSRTGKRNQPQH
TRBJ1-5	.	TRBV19	ASSPLTGPNQPQH
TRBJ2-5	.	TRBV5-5	ASLELGDQY
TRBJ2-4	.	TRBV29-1	SVKQGVIQY
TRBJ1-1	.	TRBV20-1	SASEAGHLTEAF
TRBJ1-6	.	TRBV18	ASSRSSEYNSPLH
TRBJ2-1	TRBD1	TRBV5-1	ASNRGQSNEQF
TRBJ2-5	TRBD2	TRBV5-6	ASSFLAGQSQETQY
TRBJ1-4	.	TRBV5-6	ASSLRPRVEKLF
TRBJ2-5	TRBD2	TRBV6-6	ASKAGGQETQY
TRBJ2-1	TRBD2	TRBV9	ASRTSGRDEQF
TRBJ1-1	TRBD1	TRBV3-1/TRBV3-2	ASSTRQGTEAF
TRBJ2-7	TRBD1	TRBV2	ASRPDRELHEQY
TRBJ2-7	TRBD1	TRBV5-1	ASSREDRGNEQY
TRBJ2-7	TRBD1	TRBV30	AWRPGQGLEQY
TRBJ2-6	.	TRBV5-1	ASSLGGESGANVLT
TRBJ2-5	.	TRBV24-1	ATSDFGGAETQY
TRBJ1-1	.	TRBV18	ASSPPLEGVFAF
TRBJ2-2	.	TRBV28	ASKTASGNTGELF
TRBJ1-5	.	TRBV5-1	ASSLAGDNQPQH
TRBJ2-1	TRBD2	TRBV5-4	ASSLKLTSGGAEQF
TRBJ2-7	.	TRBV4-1	ASSHGTDYAGEQY
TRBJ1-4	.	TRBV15	ATSTEAGGQKMF
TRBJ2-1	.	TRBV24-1	ATSGPVTNEQF
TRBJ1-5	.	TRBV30	AWSGDRINQPQH
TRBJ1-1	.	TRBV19	ASMGGGAF
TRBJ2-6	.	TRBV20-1	SASSGGSGANVLT
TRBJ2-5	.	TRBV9	ASSVDLSETQY